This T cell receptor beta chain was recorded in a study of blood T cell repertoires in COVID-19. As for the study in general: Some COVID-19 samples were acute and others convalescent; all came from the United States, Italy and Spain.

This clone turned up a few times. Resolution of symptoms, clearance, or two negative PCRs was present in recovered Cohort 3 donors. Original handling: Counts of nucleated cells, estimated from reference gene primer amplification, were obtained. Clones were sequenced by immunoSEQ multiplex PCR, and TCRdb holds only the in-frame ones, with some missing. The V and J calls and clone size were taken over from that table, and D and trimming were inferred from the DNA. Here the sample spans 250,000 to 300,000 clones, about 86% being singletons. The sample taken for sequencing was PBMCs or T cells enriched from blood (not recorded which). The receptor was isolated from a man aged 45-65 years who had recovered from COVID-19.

The CDR3, as DNA: TGTGCCAGCAGCGCTCAGGCGACAACTAATGAAAAACTGTTTTTT. Amino acid sequence: CASSAQATTNEKLFF. V is TRBV9 and J is TRBJ1-4; no firm D call. CDR1 and CDR2 (germline): SGDLS, YYNGEE. V lost 3 bases to trimming and J lost 0 bases, with 9 bases between them. This CDR3 is built from 15 residues. The variable domain in full, with the rest retrieved from reference TRBV9 and TRBJ1-4, is DSGVTQTPKHLITATGQRVTLRCSPRSGDLSVYWYQQSLDQGLQFLIQYYNGEERAKGNILERFSAQQFPDLHSELNLSSLELGDSALYFCASSAQATTNEKLFFGSGTQLSVL.